The clone carrying this TCR beta chain showed up just a few times. Germline CDR1 reads DFQATT; CDR2 reads SNEGSKA (reference sequence). The CDR3 is made up of 16 amino acids. The J segment lost 3 bases and the V segment lost 3 bases, leaving 7 bases of the junction unmatched. The source of the sample is a study of T-cell reconstitution after alpha-beta-depleted transplantation in children. TCRbeta library preparation incorporated unique molecular identifiers. TCRdb reanalysed the PCR reads using MiXCR and keeps one entry per CDR3 protein. The sample has 490,000 or so distinct CDR3 sequences; roughly an eighth are singletons.

The genes are TRBV20-1 and TRBJ2-7; the match to TRBD2 covers 14 bases. Sequenced here: PBMCs from the stem cell graft donor, sampled from the stem cell graft. This TCR derives from a human donor who donated a stem cell graft to a child with combined immunodeficiency. The CDR3 reads CSASFGLAGGGYEQYF. The DNA for the CDR3 is TGCAGTGCTAGTTTTGGACTAGCGGGGGGTGGCTACGAGCAGTACTTC.